Listed below are T cell receptor beta chains from one sample, sequenced in a study of OX40 agonist ivuxolimab in advanced cancers. The assay was immunoSEQ multiplex PCR, and TCRdb's table has in-frame clones only and misses some. Of about 81,000 clones listed, around 84% were seen once; the top ten hold 6% to 8%. This material consisted of CD4+ or CD8+ T cells sorted from blood, taken in a trial of the OX40 agonist ivuxolimab. Source of these receptors: an adult with an advanced solid tumor such as melanoma, head and neck, liver or kidney cancer. Each CDR3 is given without its conserved first and last residue. Expanded clones get a size class; other rows say once, few or many, or leave the size out.

TRBV11-2,.,TRBJ2-3,ASSSRTDIGDTQY
TRBV7-9,.,TRBJ1-4,ASSFEGAVTNEKLF
TRBV27,.,TRBJ2-5,ASSPHFRWETQY
TRBV7-9,once,TRBJ2-1,ASSPNILAPKSNEQF
TRBV11-2,.,TRBJ2-3,ASSSEASRGDTQY
TRBV9,.,TRBJ1-6,ASSGPGGLSPLH
TRBV11-3,.,TRBJ1-1,ASSLSGTGNTEAF
TRBV11-2,few,TRBJ2-3,ASSLGTSGGPSTDTQY
TRBV23-1,.,TRBJ1-3,ASSQEGTGNTIY
TRBV28,.,TRBJ1-2,ASRPGSQRGYT
TRBV15,.,TRBJ1-5,ATSRASREPQH
TRBV2,.,TRBJ1-2,ASMTPDKYYGYT
TRBV7-2,.,TRBJ1-5,ASSQGTGDYQPQH
TRBV2,once,TRBJ1-4,ASSEGPPYATNEKLF
TRBV11-3,.,TRBJ2-7,ASSLAGVSEQY
TRBV6-6,.,TRBJ2-7,ASRYPPGQGAYEQY
TRBV6-4,.,TRBJ1-2,ASSEATGFGYT
TRBV30,.,TRBJ2-7,AWGGDQSEQY
TRBV25-1,.,TRBJ2-3,ASTSTGGRGDTQY
TRBV7-9,once,TRBJ2-3,ASSLISGAGADTQY
TRBV5-1,.,TRBJ2-5,ASSFRQGTETQY
TRBV2,.,TRBJ1-4,ASNRANEKLF
TRBV7-9,once,TRBJ1-2,ASSDGPVYGYT
TRBV28,.,TRBJ2-7,ASRGGGTSIHEQY
TRBV11-2,.,TRBJ1-2,ASSLTGGPYGYT
TRBV7-2,.,TRBJ2-5,ASSPFLAGEGGTQY
TRBV25-1,.,TRBJ2-7,ASSDSYEQY
TRBV18,.,TRBJ2-5,ASSSLAGGEQETQY
TRBV7-2,once,TRBJ2-1,ASSSTARYNEQF
TRBV5-4,.,TRBJ2-2,ASSRAGGANTGELF
TRBV6-1,.,TRBJ2-7,ASSERGNPYEQY
TRBV9,.,TRBJ2-6,ASSVLGTAASGANVLT
TRBV14,.,TRBJ2-2,ASRHLRDRGNTGELF